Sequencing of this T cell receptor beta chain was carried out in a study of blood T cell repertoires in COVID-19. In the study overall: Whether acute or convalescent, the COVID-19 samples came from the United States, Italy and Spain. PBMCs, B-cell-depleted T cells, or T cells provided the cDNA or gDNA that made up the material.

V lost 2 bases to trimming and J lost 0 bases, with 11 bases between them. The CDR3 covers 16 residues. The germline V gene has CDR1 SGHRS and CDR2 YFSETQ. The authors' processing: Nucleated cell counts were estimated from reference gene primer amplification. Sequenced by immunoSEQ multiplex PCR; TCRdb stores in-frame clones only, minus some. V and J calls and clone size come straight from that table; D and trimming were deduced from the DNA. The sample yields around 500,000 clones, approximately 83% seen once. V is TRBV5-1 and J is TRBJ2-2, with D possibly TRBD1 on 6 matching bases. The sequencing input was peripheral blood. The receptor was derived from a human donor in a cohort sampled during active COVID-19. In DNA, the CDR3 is TGCGCCAGCAGCTTAGAGGGACAACCGAACACCGGGGAGCTGTTTTTT. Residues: CASSLEGQPNTGELFF.